This T cell receptor (beta chain) was recorded in a study of blood T cell repertoires in COVID-19. Using immunoSEQ multiplex PCR, the repertoire was profiled, and TCRdb retains in-frame clones only, with some absent. The sample lists a few hundred thousand clones; 75% to 90% were seen once. Germline V lookup: CDR1 SGHNT, CDR2 YYREEE (reference sequence). V gave up 1 base and J gave up 2 bases; unmatched junction bases: 6. The length of the CDR3 is 16 residues. This clone showed up just once. This TCR came from a human donor in a cohort sampled during active COVID-19. Sequencing was done on a sample of peripheral blood. This rearrangement joins TRBV5-4 to TRBJ2-3; 8 positions match TRBD1. Here the CDR3 DNA reads TGTGCCAGCAGCTTGCGGACAGGGATCGTCACAGATACGCAGTATTTT. This sequence encodes CASSLRTGIVTDTQYF.